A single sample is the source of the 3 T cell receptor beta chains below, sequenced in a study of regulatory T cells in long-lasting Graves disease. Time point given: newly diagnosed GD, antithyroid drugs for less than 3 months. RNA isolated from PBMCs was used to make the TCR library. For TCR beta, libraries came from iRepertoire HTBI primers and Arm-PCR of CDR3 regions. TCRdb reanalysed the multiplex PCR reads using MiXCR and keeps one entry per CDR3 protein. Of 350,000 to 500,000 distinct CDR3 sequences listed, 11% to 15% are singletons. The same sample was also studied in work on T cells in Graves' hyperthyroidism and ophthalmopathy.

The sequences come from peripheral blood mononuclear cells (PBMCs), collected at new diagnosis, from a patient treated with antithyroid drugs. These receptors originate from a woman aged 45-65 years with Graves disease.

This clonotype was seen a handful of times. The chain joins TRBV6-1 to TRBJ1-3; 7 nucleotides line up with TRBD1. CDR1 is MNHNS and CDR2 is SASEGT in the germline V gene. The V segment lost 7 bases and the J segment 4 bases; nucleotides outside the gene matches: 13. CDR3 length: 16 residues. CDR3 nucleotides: TGTGCCAGCACCTCCACCGACAGGGCCCAGGGAAACACCATATATTTT. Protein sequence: CASTSTDRAQGNTIYF.

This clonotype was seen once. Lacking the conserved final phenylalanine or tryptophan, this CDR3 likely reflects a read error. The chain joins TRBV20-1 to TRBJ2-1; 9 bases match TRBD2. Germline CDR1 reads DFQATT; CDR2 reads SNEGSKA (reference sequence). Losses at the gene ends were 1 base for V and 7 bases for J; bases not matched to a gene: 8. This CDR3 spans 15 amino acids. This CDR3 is CSARVAGGPWNEQFL. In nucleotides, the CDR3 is TGCAGTGCTAGAGTCGCGGGAGGGCCTTGGAATGAGCAGTTCCTC.

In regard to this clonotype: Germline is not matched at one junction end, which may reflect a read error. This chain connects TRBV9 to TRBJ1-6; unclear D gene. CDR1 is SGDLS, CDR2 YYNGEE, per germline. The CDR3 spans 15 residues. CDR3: CASSVGRTGNSPFHF. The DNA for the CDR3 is TGTGCCAGCAGCGTAGGGCGGACGGGTAATTCACCCTTCCACTTT.